This TCR beta chain emerged from a study of blood T cell repertoires in COVID-19. The wider study: Samples taken during acute and convalescent COVID-19 were collected in the United States, Italy and Spain.

Some clones are missing from TCRdb's copy, which holds only in-frame ones; the method was immunoSEQ multiplex PCR. Of 150,000 to 200,000 clones detected, more than 75% appear once; the ten largest clones hold about 2.5%. Germline V gene sequence: CDR1 SGHAT, CDR2 FQNNGV. With V trimmed by 6 bases and J by 4 bases, 9 bases remained unmatched. The CDR3 loop spans 15 amino acids. Sequenced: peripheral blood. The rearrangement joins TRBV11-2 to TRBJ2-1, with 7 positions matching TRBD1. The TCR comes from a woman aged 80 or older with COVID-19, enrolled during active disease. The CDR3 loop is CASRRTGTVYNEQFF. For the CDR3, the DNA is TGTGCCAGCAGACGAACCGGGACAGTGTACAATGAGCAGTTCTTC. Based on the CDR3 plus reference TRBV11-2 and TRBJ2-1, the full variable domain is EAGVAQSPRYKIIEKRQSVAFWCNPISGHATLYWYQQILGQGPKLLIQFQNNGVVDDSQLPKDRFSAERLKGVDSTLKIQPAKLEDSAVYLCASRRTGTVYNEQFFGPGTRLTVL.